This T cell receptor (beta chain) comes out of a study of cytotoxic CD8 clonotypes in ibrutinib-treated CLL. Overall study context: Partial responses totalled some 24 and complete responses 2; after median 68 months, approximately 15 remained remitted and roughly twelve progressed.

The ends were cut back, 0 bases at V and 0 bases at J, with 6 bases in the middle. The CDR3 consists of 14 residues. Per the germline V gene, CDR1 is SGHKS and CDR2 is YYEKEE (reference sequence). Study-level findings and limits: Sustained-remission and progressing patients had unequal sampling times. Baseline clonality, above age-matched healthy donor levels, tracked circulating CD8+ T-cell counts.

With regard to this clone: Its antigen remains unidentified.

Sequencing used immunoSEQ multiplex PCR; TCRdb keeps in-frame clones, though not all of them. This sample has 160,000 or so clones, with more than 65% found just once. This TCR derives from a human donor with chronic lymphocytic leukemia. Sequencing was performed on PBMCs, taken after 12 months of ibrutinib treatment. V and J are TRBV5-5 and TRBJ1-1; D gene unclear. DNA of the CDR3: TGTGCCAGCAGCTTGGGTTTACTGAACACTGAAGCTTTCTTT. It encodes CASSLGLLNTEAFF.